This T cell receptor beta chain was sequenced during a study of technical replicates of blood from several donors. Per the germline V gene, CDR1 is LGHNA and CDR2 is YSLEER. The CDR3 runs to 14 residues. The V and J ends lost 4 bases and 1 base respectively, with 10 bases between them. Assay: immunoSEQ multiplex PCR; the TCRdb copy retains only in-frame clones and omits some. The repertoire holds approximately 52,000 clones, with roughly 84% as singletons. V usage is TRBV4-3 and J usage is TRBJ1-1; D not resolved. The TCR originated in a human donor in good health. Some clones in this sample may be carry-over from other donors' samples. Material for sequencing was PBMCs. This chain's CDR3 is CASSLEEGNTEAFF. In DNA form, the CDR3 reads TGCGCCAGCAGCCTAGAGGAGGGGAACACTGAAGCTTTCTTT.